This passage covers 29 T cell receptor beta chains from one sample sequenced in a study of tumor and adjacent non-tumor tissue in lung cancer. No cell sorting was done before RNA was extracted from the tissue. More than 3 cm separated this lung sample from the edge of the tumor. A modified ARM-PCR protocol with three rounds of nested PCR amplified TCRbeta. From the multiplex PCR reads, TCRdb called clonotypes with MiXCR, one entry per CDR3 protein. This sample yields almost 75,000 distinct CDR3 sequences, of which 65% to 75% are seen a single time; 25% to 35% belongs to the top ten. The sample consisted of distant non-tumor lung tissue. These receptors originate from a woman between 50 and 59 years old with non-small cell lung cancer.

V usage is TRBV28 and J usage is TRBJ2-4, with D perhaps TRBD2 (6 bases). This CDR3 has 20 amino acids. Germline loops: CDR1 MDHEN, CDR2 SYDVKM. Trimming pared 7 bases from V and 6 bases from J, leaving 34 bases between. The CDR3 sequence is CASTDSKGSGPTITVNIQYF. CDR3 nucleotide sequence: TGTGCCAGCACCGACTCGAAAGGTAGCGGACCCACGATAACCGTAAACATTCAGTACTTC.

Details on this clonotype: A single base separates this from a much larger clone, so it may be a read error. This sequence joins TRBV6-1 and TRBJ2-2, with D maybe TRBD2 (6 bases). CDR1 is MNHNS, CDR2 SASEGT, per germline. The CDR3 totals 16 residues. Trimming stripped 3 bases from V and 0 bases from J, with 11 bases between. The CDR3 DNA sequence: TGTGCCAGCAGTGACCACCGGGACTCGAACACCGGGGAGCTGTTTTTT. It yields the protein CASSDHRDSNTGELFF.

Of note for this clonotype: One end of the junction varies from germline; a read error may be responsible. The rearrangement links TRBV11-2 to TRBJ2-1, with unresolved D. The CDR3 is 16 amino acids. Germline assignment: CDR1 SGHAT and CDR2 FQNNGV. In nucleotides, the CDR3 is TGTGCCAGCAGCCTAGAGGCCGCCCTAACTTACAATGAGCAGTTCTTC. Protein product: CASSLEAALTYNEQFF.

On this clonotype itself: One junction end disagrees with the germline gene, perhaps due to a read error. CDR3 in amino acids: CANSQDKFGTGAPGVNVLTF. CDR3 coding DNA: TGTGCCAACAGCCAAGATAAGTTCGGGACAGGGGCTCCTGGGGTCAACGTCCTGACTTTC. The chain couples TRBV4-2 to TRBJ2-6; TRBD1 matches 10 bases. This CDR3 contains 20 residues. Germline CDR1 reads LGHNA; CDR2 reads YNFKEQ.

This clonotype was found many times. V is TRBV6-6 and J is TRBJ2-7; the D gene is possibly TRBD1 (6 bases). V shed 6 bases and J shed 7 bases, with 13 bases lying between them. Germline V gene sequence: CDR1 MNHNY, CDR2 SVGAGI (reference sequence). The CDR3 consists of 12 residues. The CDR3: CASSFTGLEQYF. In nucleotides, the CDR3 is TGTGCCAGCAGCTTCACAGGGTTGGAGCAGTACTTC.

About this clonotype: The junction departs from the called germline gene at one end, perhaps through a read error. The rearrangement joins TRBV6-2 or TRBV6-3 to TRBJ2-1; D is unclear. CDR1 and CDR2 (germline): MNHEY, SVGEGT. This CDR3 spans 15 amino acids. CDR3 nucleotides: TGTACCAGCAGTTACTTGGGTGGCACTATTGGTGAGCAGTTCTTC. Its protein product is CTSSYLGGTIGEQFF.

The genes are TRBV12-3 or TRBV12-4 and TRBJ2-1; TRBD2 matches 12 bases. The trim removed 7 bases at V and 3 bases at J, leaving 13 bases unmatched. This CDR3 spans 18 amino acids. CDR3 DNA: TGTGCCAGCACTTTCGGGACCGGGACTAGCGGGTTCTACAATGAGCAGTTCTTC. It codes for CASTFGTGTSGFYNEQFF.

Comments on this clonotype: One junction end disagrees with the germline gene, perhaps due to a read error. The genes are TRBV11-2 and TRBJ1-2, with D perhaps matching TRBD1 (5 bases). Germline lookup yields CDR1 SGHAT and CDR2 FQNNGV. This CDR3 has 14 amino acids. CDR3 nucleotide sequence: TGTGCTAGCAGCTTAGATCGGGGCAGCCTATGCTACACCTTC. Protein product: CASSLDRGSLCYTF.

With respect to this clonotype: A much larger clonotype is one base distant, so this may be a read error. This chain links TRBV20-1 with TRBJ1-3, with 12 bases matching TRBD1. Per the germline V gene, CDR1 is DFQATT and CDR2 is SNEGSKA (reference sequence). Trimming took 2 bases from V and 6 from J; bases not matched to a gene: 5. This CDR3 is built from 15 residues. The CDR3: CSARWLGQGANTIYF. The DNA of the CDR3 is TGCAGTGCTAGATGGCTGGGACAGGGGGCAAACACCATATATTTT.

The DNA of the CDR3 is TGTGCCAGTTCCGGAGTTACCGAGGGGACCCAGTACTTC. It is translated as CASSGVTEGTQYF. The chain combines TRBV11-2 with TRBJ2-5; D is perhaps TRBD2 (5 bases). The V and J ends lost 9 bases and 7 bases respectively, with 18 bases between them. The CDR3 runs to 13 residues. Germline V lookup: CDR1 SGHAT, CDR2 FQNNGV.

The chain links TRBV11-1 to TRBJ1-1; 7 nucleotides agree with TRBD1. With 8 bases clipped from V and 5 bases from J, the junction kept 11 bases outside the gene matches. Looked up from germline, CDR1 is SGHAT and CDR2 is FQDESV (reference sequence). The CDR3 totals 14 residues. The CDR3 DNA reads TGTGCCAGCGAGTCCCGGGACAGTGGAACTGAAGCTTTCTTT. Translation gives CASESRDSGTEAFF.

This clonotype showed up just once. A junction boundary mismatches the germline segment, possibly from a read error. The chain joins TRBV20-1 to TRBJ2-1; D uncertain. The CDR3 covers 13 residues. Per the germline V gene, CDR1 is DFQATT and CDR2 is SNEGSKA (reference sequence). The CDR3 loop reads CSAPSYGSNELFF. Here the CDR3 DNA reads TGCAGTGCTCCGTCGTATGGTAGCAATGAGCTGTTCTTC.

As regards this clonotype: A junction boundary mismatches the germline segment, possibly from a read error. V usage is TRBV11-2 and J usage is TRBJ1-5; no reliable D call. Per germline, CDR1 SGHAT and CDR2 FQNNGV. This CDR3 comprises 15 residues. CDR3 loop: CASGLDPGPNRPLHF. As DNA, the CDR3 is TGTGCCAGCGGCTTAGATCCAGGACCCAATCGGCCCCTGCATTTT.

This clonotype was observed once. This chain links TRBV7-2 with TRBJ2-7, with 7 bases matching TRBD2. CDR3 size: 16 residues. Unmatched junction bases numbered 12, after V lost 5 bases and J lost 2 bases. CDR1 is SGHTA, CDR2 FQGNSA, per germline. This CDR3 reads CASSRGMASGTYEQYF. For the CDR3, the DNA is TGTGCCAGCAGCAGGGGCATGGCTAGCGGCACCTACGAGCAGTACTTC.

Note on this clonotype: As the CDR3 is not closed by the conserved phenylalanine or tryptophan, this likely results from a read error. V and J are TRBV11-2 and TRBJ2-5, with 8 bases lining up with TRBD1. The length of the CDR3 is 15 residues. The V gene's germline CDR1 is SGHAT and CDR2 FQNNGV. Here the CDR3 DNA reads TGTGCCACCAGCTTAATGCAACAGGGGGGAGAGACCCAGTACCTC. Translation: CATSLMQQGGETQYL.

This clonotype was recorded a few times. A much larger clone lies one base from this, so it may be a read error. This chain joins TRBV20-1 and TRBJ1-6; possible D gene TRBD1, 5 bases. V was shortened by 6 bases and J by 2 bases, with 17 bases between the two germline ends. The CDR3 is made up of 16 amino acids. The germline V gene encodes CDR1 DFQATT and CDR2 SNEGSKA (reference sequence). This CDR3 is CSANQGIRAYNSPLHF. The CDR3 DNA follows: TGCAGTGCCAACCAGGGTATTCGCGCCTATAATTCACCCCTCCACTTT.

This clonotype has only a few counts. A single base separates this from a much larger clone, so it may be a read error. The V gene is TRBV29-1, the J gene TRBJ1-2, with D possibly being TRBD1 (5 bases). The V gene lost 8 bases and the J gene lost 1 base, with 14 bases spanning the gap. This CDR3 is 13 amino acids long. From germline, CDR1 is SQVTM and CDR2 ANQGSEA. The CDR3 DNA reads TGCAGCATTATGGGGCAGCTTAACTATGGCTACACCTTC. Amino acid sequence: CSIMGQLNYGYTF.

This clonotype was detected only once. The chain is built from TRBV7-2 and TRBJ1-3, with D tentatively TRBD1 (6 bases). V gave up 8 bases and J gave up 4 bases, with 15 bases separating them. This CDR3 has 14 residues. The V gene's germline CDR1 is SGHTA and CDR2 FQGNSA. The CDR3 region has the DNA TGTGCCAGCGGCATCCCCGGGGGCGGAAACACCATATATTTT. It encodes CASGIPGGGNTIYF.

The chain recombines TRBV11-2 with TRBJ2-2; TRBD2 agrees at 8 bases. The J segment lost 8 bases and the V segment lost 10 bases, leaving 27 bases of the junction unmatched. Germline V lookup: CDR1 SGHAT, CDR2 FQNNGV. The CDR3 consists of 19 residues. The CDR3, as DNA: TGTGCCAACAGTTTAAAGGGGGTTTCCGGACTAGCCGTCCCAGGGGAGCTGTTTTTT. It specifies CANSLKGVSGLAVPGELFF.

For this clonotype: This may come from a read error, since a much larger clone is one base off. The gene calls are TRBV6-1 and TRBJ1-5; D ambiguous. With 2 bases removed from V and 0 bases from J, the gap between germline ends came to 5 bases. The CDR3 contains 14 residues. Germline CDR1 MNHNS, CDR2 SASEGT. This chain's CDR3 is CASSELHSNQPQHF. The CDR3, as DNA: TGTGCCAGCAGTGAATTACATAGCAATCAGCCCCAGCATTTT.

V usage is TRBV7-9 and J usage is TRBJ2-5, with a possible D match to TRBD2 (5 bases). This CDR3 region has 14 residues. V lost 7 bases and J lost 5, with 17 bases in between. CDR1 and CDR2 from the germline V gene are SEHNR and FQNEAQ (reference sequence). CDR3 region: CASNQAAIGETQYF. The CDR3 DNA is TGTGCCAGCAACCAAGCGGCGATTGGGGAGACCCAGTACTTC.

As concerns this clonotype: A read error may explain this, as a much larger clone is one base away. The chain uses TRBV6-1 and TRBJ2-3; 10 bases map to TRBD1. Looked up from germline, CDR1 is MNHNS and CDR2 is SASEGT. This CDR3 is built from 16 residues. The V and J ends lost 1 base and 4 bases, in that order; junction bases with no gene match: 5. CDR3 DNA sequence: TGTGCCAGCAGTGAAGAAGGGACAGGGGTTGCAGATACGCAGTATTTT. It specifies CASSEEGTGVADTQYF.

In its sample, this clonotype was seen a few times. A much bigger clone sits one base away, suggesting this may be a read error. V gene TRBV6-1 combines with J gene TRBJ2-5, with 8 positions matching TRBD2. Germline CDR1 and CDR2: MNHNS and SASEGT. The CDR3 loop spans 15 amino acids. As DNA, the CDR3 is TGTGTCAGCAGTGAACAATGGACTAGCAGAGAGACCCAGTACTTC. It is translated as CVSSEQWTSRETQYF.

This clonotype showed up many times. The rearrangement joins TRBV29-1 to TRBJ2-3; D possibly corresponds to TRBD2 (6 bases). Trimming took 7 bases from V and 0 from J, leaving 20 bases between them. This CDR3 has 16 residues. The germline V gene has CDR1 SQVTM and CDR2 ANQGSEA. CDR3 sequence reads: CSAPGLRAGSTDTQYF. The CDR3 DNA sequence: TGCAGCGCTCCGGGACTCCGAGCGGGTAGCACAGATACGCAGTATTTT.

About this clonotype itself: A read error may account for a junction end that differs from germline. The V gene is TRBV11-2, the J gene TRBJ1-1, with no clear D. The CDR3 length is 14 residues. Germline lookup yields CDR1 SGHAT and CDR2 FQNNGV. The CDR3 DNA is TGTACCAGTAGCTTCGCGGGAAAGAACACTGAAGCTTTGTTT. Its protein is CTSSFAGKNTEALF.

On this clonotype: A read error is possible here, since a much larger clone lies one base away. In nucleotides, the CDR3 is TGTACCAGCAGTTACTCGGCACAAAACAGGGACAATGAGCAGTTCTTC. Amino acid sequence: CTSSYSAQNRDNEQFF. This chain joins TRBV6-2 or TRBV6-3 and TRBJ2-1; a possible D gene is TRBD1 (6 bases). The CDR3 extends over 16 amino acids. The V gene's germline CDR1 is MNHEY and CDR2 SVGEGT.

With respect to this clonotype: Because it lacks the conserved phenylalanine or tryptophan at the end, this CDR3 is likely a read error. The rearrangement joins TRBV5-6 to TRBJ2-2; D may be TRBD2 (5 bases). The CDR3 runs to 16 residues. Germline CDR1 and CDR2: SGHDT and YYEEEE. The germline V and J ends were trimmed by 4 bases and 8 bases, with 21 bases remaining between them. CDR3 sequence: CASSLPRESITGELFS. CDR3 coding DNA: TGTGCCAGCAGCCTCCCCCGGGAATCCATCACTGGGGAGCTGTTTTCT.

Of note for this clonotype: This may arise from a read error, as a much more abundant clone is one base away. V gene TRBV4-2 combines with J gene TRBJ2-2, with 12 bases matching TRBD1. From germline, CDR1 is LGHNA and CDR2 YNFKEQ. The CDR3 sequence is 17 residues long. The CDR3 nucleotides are TGTGCCAGCAGCCAGGGACAGGGGGCGGATTACACCGGGGAGCCGTTTTTT. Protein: CASSQGQGADYTGEPFF.

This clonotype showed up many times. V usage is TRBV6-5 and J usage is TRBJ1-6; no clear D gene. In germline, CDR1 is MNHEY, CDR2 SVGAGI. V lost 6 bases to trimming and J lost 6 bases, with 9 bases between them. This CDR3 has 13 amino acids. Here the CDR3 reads CASSRATNSPLHF. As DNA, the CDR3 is TGTGCCAGCAGCCGGGCCACTAATTCACCCCTCCACTTT.